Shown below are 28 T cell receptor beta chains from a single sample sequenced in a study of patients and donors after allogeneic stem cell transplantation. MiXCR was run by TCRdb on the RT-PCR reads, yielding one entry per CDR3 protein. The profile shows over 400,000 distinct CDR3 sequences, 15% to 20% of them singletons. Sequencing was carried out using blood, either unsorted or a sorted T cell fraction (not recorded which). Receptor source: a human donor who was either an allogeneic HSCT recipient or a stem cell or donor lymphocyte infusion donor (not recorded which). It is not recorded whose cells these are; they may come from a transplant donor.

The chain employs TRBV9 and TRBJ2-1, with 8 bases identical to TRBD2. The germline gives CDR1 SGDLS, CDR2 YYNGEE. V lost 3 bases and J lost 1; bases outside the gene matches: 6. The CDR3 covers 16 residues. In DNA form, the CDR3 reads TGTGCCAGCAGCGCATCGACTAGCGAGTCCTACAATGAGCAGTTCTTC. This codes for CASSASTSESYNEQFF.

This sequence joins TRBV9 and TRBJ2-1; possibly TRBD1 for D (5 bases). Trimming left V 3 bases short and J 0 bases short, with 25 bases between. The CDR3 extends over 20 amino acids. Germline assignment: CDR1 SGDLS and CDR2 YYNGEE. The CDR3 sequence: CASSGKGRIDTKSSYNEQFF. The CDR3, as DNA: TGTGCCAGCAGCGGAAAGGGGCGGATTGACACTAAGAGCTCCTACAATGAGCAGTTCTTC.

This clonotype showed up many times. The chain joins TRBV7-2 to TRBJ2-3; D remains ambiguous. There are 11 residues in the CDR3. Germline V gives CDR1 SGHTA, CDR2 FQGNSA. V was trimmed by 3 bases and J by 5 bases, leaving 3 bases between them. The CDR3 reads CASSLIDTQYF. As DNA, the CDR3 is TGTGCCAGCAGCTTGATAGATACGCAGTATTTT.

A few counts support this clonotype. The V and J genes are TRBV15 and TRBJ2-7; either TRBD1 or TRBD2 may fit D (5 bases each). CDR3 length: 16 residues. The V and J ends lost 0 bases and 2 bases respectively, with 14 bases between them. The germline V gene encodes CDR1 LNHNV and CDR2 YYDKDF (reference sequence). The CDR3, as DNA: TGTGCCACCAGCAGAGATCTGAGGGGCAGGACCTACGAGCAGTACTTC. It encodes CATSRDLRGRTYEQYF. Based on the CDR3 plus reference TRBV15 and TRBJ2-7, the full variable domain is DAMVIQNPRYQVTQFGKPVTLSCSQTLNHNVMYWYQQKSSQAPKLLFHYYDKDFNNEADTPDNFQSRRPNTSFCFLDIRSPGLGDTAMYLCATSRDLRGRTYEQYFGPGTRLTVT.

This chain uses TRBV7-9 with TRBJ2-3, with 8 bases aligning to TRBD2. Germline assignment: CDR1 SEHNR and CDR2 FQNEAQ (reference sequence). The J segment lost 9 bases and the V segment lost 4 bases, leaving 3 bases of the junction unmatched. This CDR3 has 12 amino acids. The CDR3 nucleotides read TGTGCCAGCAGCTCTTTAGCGGGGACGCAGTATTTT. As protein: CASSSLAGTQYF.

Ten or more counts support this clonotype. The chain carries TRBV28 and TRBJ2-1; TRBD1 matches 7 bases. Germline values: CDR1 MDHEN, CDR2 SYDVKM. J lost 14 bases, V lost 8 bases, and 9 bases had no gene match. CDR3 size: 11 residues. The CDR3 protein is CASCTGTVKFF. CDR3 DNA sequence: TGTGCCAGCTGCACCGGGACAGTCAAGTTCTTC.

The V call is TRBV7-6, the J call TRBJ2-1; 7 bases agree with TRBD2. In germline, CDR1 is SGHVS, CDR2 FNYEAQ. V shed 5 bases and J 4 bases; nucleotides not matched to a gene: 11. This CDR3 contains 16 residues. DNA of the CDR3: TGTGCCAGCAGCAGCCAGCGGGGCAGGAAATACAATGAGCAGTTCTTC. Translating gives CASSSQRGRKYNEQFF.

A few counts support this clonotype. CDR3 DNA: TGCAGTGCCTTGGAGTCGAGCGGGAGAGCGAGCGAGCAGTACTTC. Translation gives CSALESSGRASEQYF. This chain links TRBV20-1 with TRBJ2-7, with TRBD2 matching over 8 bases. Per germline, CDR1 DFQATT and CDR2 SNEGSKA (reference sequence). The CDR3 spans 15 residues. V lost 6 bases to trimming and J lost 6 bases; unmatched junction nucleotides: 16.

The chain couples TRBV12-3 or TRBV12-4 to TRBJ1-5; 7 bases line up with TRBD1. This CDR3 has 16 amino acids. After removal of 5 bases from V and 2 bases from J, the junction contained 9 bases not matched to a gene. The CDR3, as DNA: TGTGCCAGCAGTCCCATGACAGGGATGGGCAATCAGCCCCAGCATTTT. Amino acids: CASSPMTGMGNQPQHF.

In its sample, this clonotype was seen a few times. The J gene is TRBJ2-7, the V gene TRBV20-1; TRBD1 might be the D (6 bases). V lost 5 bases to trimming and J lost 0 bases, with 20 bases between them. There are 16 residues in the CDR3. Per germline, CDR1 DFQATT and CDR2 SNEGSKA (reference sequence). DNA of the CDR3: TGCAGTGCTGTCCGGGCGAACAGGGCATACTCCTACGAGCAGTACTTC. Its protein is CSAVRANRAYSYEQYF.

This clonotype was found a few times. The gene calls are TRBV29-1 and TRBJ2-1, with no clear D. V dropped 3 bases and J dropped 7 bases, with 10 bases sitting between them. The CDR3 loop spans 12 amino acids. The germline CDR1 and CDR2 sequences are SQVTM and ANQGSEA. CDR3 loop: CSVETGRNEQFF. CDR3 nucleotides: TGCAGCGTTGAGACGGGCCGGAATGAGCAGTTCTTC.

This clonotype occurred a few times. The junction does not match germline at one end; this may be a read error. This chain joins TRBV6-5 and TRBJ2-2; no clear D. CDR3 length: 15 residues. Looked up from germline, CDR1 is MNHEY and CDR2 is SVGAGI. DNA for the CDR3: TGTGCCAGCAGTTACTCAGGACCGAAAACCGGGGAGCTGTTTTTT. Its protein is CASSYSGPKTGELFF.

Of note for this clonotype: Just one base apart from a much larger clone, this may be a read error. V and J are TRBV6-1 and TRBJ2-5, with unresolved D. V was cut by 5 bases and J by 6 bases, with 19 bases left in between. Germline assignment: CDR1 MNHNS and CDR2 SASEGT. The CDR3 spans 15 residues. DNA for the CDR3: TGTGCCAGCAGTCTTATCGAGAGTGGGCGGAAGACCCAGTACTTC. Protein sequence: CASSLIESGRKTQYF.

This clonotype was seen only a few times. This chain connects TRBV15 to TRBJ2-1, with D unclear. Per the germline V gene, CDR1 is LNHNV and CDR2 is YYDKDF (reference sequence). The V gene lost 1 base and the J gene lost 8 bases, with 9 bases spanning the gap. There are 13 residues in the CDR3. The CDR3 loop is CATSRVGYDEQFF. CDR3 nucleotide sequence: TGTGCCACCAGCAGAGTCGGGTATGATGAGCAGTTCTTC.

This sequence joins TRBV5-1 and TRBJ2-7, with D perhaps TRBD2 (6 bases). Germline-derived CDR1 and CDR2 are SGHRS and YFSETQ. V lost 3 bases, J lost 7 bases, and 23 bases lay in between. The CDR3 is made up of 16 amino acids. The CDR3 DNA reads TGCGCCAGCAGCTGGGAAACCGGGACTCAGGAGGGAGAGCAGTACTTC. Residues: CASSWETGTQEGEQYF.

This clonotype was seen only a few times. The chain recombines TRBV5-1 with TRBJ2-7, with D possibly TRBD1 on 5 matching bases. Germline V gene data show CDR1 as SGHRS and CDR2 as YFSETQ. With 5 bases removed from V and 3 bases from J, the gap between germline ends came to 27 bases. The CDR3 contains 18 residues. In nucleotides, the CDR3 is TGCGCCAGCAGGATGGGGCCGTTTTTCGACCTCCTGGGCTACGAGCAGTACTTC. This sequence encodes CASRMGPFFDLLGYEQYF.

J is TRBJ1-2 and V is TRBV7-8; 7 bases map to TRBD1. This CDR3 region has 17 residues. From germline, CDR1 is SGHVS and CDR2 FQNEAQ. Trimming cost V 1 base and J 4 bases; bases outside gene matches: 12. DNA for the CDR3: TGTGCCAGCAGCTTAGGTTGGCTGGGACAGCTCGGCTATGGCTACACCTTC. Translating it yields CASSLGWLGQLGYGYTF. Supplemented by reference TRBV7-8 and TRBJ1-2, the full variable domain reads GAGVSQSPRYKVAKRGQDVALRCDPISGHVSLFWYQQALGQGPEFLTYFQNEAQLDKSGLPSDRFFAERPEGSVSTLKIQRTQQEDSAVYLCASSLGWLGQLGYGYTFGSGTRLTVV.

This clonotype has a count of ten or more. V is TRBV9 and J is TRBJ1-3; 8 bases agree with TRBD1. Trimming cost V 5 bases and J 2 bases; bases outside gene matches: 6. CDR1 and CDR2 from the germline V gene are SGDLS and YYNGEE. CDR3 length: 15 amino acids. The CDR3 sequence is CASSRTGGAGNTIYF. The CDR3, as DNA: TGTGCCAGCAGTCGAACAGGGGGAGCTGGAAACACCATATATTTT.

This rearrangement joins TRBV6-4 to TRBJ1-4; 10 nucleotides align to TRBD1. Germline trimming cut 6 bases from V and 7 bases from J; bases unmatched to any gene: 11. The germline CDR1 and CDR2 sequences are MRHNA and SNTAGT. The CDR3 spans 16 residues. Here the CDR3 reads CASRETGGKGCEKLFF. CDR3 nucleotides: TGTGCCAGCAGGGAGACAGGGGGCAAAGGATGTGAAAAACTGTTTTTT.

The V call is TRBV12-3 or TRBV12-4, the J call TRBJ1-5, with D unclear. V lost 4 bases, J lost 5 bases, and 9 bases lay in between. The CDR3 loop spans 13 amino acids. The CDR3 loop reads CASSSTWYQPQHF. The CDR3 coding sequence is TGTGCCAGCAGTTCAACCTGGTATCAGCCCCAGCATTTT.

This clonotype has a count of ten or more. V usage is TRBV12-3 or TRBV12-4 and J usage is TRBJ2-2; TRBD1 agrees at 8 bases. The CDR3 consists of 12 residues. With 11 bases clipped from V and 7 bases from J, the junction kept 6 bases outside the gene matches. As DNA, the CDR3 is TGTGCCGGACAGGGTAGAGGCGGGGAGCTGTTTTTT. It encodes CAGQGRGGELFF.

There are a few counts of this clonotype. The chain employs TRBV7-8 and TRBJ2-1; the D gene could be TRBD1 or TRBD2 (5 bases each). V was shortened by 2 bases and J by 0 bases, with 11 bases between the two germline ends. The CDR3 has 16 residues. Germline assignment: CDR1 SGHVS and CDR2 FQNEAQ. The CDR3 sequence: CASSLNRDPSYNEQFF. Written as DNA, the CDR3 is TGTGCCAGCAGCTTAAACCGGGACCCCTCCTACAATGAGCAGTTCTTC.

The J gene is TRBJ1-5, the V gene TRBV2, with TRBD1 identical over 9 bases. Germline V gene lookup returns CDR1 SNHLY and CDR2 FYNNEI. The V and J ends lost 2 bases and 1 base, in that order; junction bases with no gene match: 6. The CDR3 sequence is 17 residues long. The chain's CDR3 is CASSENTGGISNQPQHF. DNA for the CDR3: TGTGCCAGCAGTGAAAATACAGGGGGCATCAGCAATCAGCCCCAGCATTTT.

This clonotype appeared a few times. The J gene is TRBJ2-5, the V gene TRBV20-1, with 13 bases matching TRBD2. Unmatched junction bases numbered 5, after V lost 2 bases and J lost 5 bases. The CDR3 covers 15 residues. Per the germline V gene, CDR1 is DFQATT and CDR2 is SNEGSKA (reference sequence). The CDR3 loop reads CSARQTSGRSETQYF. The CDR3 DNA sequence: TGCAGTGCTAGACAGACTAGCGGGAGGTCTGAGACCCAGTACTTC.

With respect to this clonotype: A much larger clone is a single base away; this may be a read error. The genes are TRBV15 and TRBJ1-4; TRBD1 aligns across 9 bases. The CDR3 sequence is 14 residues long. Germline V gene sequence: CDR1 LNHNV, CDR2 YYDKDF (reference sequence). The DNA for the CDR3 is TGTGCCAGCAGCGAATACAGGGGGCGGGAAAAACTGTTTTTT. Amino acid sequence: CASSEYRGREKLFF.

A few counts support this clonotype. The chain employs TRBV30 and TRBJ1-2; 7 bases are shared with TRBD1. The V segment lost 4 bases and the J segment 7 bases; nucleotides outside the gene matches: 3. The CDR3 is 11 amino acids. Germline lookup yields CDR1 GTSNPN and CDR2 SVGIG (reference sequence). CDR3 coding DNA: TGTGCCTGGACAGGGGGTGGTGGCTACACCTTC. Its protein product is CAWTGGGGYTF.

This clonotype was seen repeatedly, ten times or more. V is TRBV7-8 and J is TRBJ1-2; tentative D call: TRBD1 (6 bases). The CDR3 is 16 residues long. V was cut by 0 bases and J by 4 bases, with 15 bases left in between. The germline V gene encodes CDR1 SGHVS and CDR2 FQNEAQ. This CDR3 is CASSLAQGGFGYGYTF. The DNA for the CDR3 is TGTGCCAGCAGCTTAGCACAGGGAGGGTTCGGCTATGGCTACACCTTC.

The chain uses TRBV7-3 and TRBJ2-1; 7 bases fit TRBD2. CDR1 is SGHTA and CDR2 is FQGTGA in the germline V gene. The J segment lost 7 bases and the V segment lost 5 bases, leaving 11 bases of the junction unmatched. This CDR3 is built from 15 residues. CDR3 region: CASSPTGGKGNEQFF. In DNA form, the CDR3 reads TGTGCCAGCAGCCCCACCGGGGGGAAGGGTAATGAGCAGTTCTTC.